These 27 T cell receptor beta chains were sequenced from one sample in a study of blood T cells in healthy people across ages. PCR was performed a second time for 7 to 11 cycles using a sample-barcoded 5' primer and a J-beta primer mix. TCRdb re-analysed the 5' RACE reads in MiXCR, keeping a single row per CDR3 protein. The table records fewer than 900,000 distinct CDR3 sequences, about 42% of them present only once. Sequencing was done on a sample of blood. These TCRs come from a woman aged 55-70 years in good health.

This clonotype turned up a few times. This chain uses TRBV20-1 with TRBJ2-3; TRBD2 agrees at 7 bases. The CDR3 is 15 residues long. V shed 4 bases and J 2 bases; nucleotides not matched to a gene: 9. CDR1 and CDR2 from the germline V gene are DFQATT and SNEGSKA (reference sequence). DNA for the CDR3: TGCAGTGCTACAGTATGGGGACTAACCACAGATACGCAGTATTTT. Translating it yields CSATVWGLTTDTQYF.

The rearrangement uses TRBV20-1 and TRBJ1-5, with TRBD1 matching 7 bases. CDR3 length: 14 residues. After removal of 6 bases from V and 4 bases from J, the junction contained 9 bases not matched to a gene. Looked up from germline, CDR1 is DFQATT and CDR2 is SNEGSKA (reference sequence). CDR3: CSASGQIINQPQHF. The CDR3 bases are TGCAGTGCCTCGGGACAGATAATTAATCAGCCCCAGCATTTT.

This clonotype was recorded a few times. The gene calls are TRBV7-2 and TRBJ2-3; TRBD1 agrees at 8 bases. The CDR3 length is 13 residues. J lost 10 bases, V lost 2 bases, and 5 bases had no gene match. Germline CDR1 reads SGHTA; CDR2 reads FQGNSA. The CDR3 spells CASSLTDRVAQYF. The CDR3 coding sequence is TGTGCCAGCAGCTTAACGGACAGGGTGGCGCAGTATTTT. Filled out from reference TRBV7-2 and TRBJ2-3, the complete variable domain reads GAGVSQSPSNKVTEKGKDVELRCDPISGHTALYWYRQSLGQGLEFLIYFQGNSAPDKSGLPSDRFSAERTGGSVSTLTIQRTQQEDSAVYLCASSLTDRVAQYFGPGTRLTVL.

Many counts were recorded for this clonotype. This chain connects TRBV29-1 to TRBJ1-2, with unresolved D. The CDR3 runs 12 residues. From germline, CDR1 is SQVTM and CDR2 ANQGSEA. V lost 4 bases and J lost 3, with 9 bases in between. The CDR3 region has the DNA TGCAGCGTTGTTTGGGAGTACTATGGCTACACCTTC. Amino acids: CSVVWEYYGYTF.

Turning to this clonotype: A much bigger clone sits one base away, suggesting this may be a read error. V is TRBV29-1 and J is TRBJ2-7, with 11 bases fitting TRBD1. The germline V gene has CDR1 SQVTM and CDR2 ANQGSEA. The CDR3 is made up of 13 amino acids. J was trimmed by 7 bases and V by 7 bases; bases with no gene match: 9. In DNA, the CDR3 is TGCAGCGCCCGAGGGACAGGGGGAAATGAGCAGTACTTC. Protein sequence: CSARGTGGNEQYF.

J is TRBJ1-2 and V is TRBV12-3 or TRBV12-4, with 7 bases that match TRBD1. The V and J ends lost 4 bases and 6 bases, in that order; junction bases with no gene match: 8. The CDR3 loop spans 14 amino acids. The CDR3 is CASSSGQHFHGYTF. The CDR3 coding sequence is TGTGCCAGCAGTTCGGGACAGCACTTCCATGGCTACACCTTC.

This chain links TRBV10-1 with TRBJ2-5; 8 bases align to TRBD2. CDR3 length: 15 amino acids. Germline values: CDR1 WNHNN, CDR2 SYGVQD (reference sequence). V lost 3 bases and J lost 2; bases outside the gene matches: 5. This CDR3 is CASSDSGTSQETQYF. As DNA, the CDR3 is TGCGCCAGCAGTGACTCCGGGACTAGTCAAGAGACCCAGTACTTC.

The chain links TRBV6-2 or TRBV6-3 to TRBJ2-1; D unclear. The CDR3 totals 12 residues. The germline CDR1 and CDR2 sequences are MNHEY and SVGEGT. V lost 5 bases, J lost 5 bases, and 7 bases lay in between. CDR3 coding DNA: TGTGCCAGCAGTCCCTTTGACAATGAGCAGTTCTTC. It is translated as CASSPFDNEQFF.

The J gene is TRBJ2-3, the V gene TRBV5-1; the D gene is possibly TRBD1 (6 bases). The germline V gene encodes CDR1 SGHRS and CDR2 YFSETQ. The length of the CDR3 is 15 residues. V was shortened by 0 bases and J by 5 bases, with 13 bases between the two germline ends. This CDR3 is CASSLETGLGDTQYF. CDR3 bases: TGCGCCAGCAGCTTGGAAACAGGGTTGGGAGATACGCAGTATTTT.

The chain links TRBV20-1 to TRBJ2-3; 7 bases line up with TRBD2. CDR1 and CDR2 from the germline V gene are DFQATT and SNEGSKA (reference sequence). This CDR3 contains 14 residues. The J segment lost 2 bases and the V segment lost 6 bases, leaving 8 bases of the junction unmatched. CDR3 DNA sequence: TGCAGTGCGGGAGGGGACGGACTCACAGATACGCAGTATTTT. It codes for CSAGGDGLTDTQYF.

The chain is built from TRBV7-2 and TRBJ2-1; 11 bases line up with TRBD2. Trimming cost V 3 bases and J 7 bases; bases outside gene matches: 11. The CDR3 loop spans 17 amino acids. Germline CDR1 SGHTA, CDR2 FQGNSA. The CDR3 region is CASSFEIAGGPRNEQFF. The DNA of the CDR3 is TGTGCCAGCAGCTTTGAGATAGCGGGAGGGCCTCGGAATGAGCAGTTCTTC. Filled out from reference TRBV7-2 and TRBJ2-1, the complete variable domain reads GAGVSQSPSNKVTEKGKDVELRCDPISGHTALYWYRQSLGQGLEFLIYFQGNSAPDKSGLPSDRFSAERTGGSVSTLTIQRTQQEDSAVYLCASSFEIAGGPRNEQFFGPGTRLTVL.

The chain has TRBV20-1 and TRBJ1-4; tentatively, D is TRBD1 (5 bases). The CDR3 has 14 amino acids. With 3 bases removed from V and 6 bases from J, the gap between germline ends came to 14 bases. The germline CDR1 and CDR2 sequences are DFQATT and SNEGSKA (reference sequence). CDR3 in amino acids: CSASSLGGDEKLFF. CDR3 sequence (DNA): TGCAGTGCTAGTTCTTTGGGGGGGGATGAAAAACTGTTTTTT.

J is TRBJ2-1 and V is TRBV20-1; the match to TRBD2 covers 11 bases. The germline gives CDR1 DFQATT, CDR2 SNEGSKA (reference sequence). The CDR3 runs to 16 residues. The J segment lost 1 base and the V segment lost 2 bases, leaving 4 bases of the junction unmatched. CDR3 region: CSARSIAGGSYNEQFF. Written as DNA, the CDR3 is TGCAGTGCTAGATCCATAGCGGGAGGGTCCTACAATGAGCAGTTCTTC.

The chain couples TRBV5-1 to TRBJ1-5; 7 bases are a match to TRBD1. The junction had 7 bases not matched to a gene; V was cut back by 4 bases and J by 0 bases. This CDR3 has 16 amino acids. Per the germline V gene, CDR1 is SGHRS and CDR2 is YFSETQ. CDR3 nucleotide sequence: TGCGCCAGCAGCCAAGGGGGCAGCAATAGCAATCAGCCCCAGCATTTT. This encodes CASSQGGSNSNQPQHF. The whole variable domain, filled in from reference TRBV5-1 and TRBJ1-5, reads KAGVTQTPRYLIKTRGQQVTLSCSPISGHRSVSWYQQTPGQGLQFLFEYFSETQRNKGNFPGRFSGRQFSNSRSEMNVSTLELGDSALYLCASSQGGSNSNQPQHFGDGTRLSIL.

In nucleotides, the CDR3 is TGTGCCAGCAGCCAAAGAGGCGGGGGGGGTGGTGATACGCAGTATTTT. Protein sequence: CASSQRGGGGGDTQYF. The chain employs TRBV3-1 and TRBJ2-3; 9 nucleotides agree with TRBD2. V gave up 2 bases and J gave up 6 bases; unmatched junction bases: 9. The CDR3 is 16 residues long. Germline V gene lookup returns CDR1 LGHDT and CDR2 YNNKEL (reference sequence).

On this clonotype: At one end, the junction sequence differs from germline, possibly due to a read error. The J gene is TRBJ1-1, the V gene TRBV29-1; 8 bases match TRBD1. The CDR3 has 12 residues. Germline V lookup: CDR1 SQVTM, CDR2 ANQGSEA. In nucleotides, the CDR3 is TGTAGCGTTGGACAGGGTGGTACTGAAGCTTTCTTT. It specifies CSVGQGGTEAFF.

This clonotype was found a few times. The chain has TRBV21-1 and TRBJ2-5; the D call TRBD1 from the table was never checked on the DNA. TRBV21-1 is assigned pseudogene status. The CDR3 covers 18 residues. The CDR3 is CASSKVSSGQGPVQTQYF. The CDR3 region has the DNA TGTGCCAGCAGCAAAGTAAGCTCAGGACAGGGGCCGGTGCAGACCCAGTACTTC.

This clonotype showed up just once. The rearrangement joins TRBV2 to TRBJ1-2; 8 bases are a match to TRBD1. The germline gives CDR1 SNHLY, CDR2 FYNNEI. The CDR3 covers 11 residues. The junction had 1 base not matched to a gene; V was cut back by 9 bases and J by 4 bases. Here the CDR3 reads CARGQVYGYTF. The CDR3 coding sequence is TGTGCCAGGGGACAGGTCTATGGCTACACCTTC.

V is TRBV10-1 and J is TRBJ1-5; D not certain. V shed 6 bases and J shed 5 bases, with 11 bases lying between them. Germline V gene lookup returns CDR1 WNHNN and CDR2 SYGVQD (reference sequence). There are 13 residues in the CDR3. The CDR3 spells CASSPQIDQPQHF. CDR3 in DNA: TGCGCCAGCAGCCCACAGATTGATCAGCCCCAGCATTTT.

This chain connects TRBV7-9 to TRBJ1-1; 7 positions match TRBD1. This CDR3 has 14 amino acids. Germline CDR1 reads SEHNR; CDR2 reads FQNEAQ (reference sequence). V lost 2 bases, J lost 5 bases, and 5 bases stayed unmatched. The CDR3 DNA reads as TGTGCCAGCAGCTTAATAGGGGGCCAAACTGAAGCTTTCTTT. This encodes CASSLIGGQTEAFF.

The rearrangement uses TRBV29-1 and TRBJ1-5, with D unclear. The CDR3 consists of 15 residues. V lost 6 bases, J lost 1 base, and 16 bases lay in between. Germline V CDR1 and CDR2: SQVTM, ANQGSEA. The CDR3 sequence is CSVQTGIGSNQPQHF. The CDR3 DNA reads as TGCAGCGTCCAAACGGGGATTGGGAGCAATCAGCCCCAGCATTTT.

V usage is TRBV12-3 or TRBV12-4 and J usage is TRBJ2-7; TRBD1 or TRBD2 may be the D gene (5 bases each). CDR3 length: 15 residues. Trimming cost V 5 bases and J 5 bases, with 19 bases left between them. The DNA of the CDR3 is TGTGCCAGCAGTCCGGGACCCCTCAAGGCGCACGAGCAGTACTTC. Protein: CASSPGPLKAHEQYF.

The rearrangement links TRBV4-3 to TRBJ2-3; TRBD2 agrees at 12 bases. Germline trimming cut 0 bases from V and 0 bases from J; bases unmatched to any gene: 16. CDR1 is LGHNA, CDR2 YSLEER, per germline. This CDR3 has 22 amino acids. The CDR3 is CASSQDVGVGLAGGRSTDTQYF. The CDR3 DNA reads TGCGCCAGCAGCCAAGATGTGGGTGTAGGGCTAGCGGGGGGGCGGAGCACAGATACGCAGTATTTT.

The chain is built from TRBV25-1 and TRBJ1-2, with D perhaps TRBD1 (5 bases). The CDR3 consists of 17 residues. Germline V gene lookup returns CDR1 MGHDK and CDR2 SYGVNS. V lost 1 base to trimming and J lost 3 bases, with 18 bases between them. CDR3 in amino acids: CASSEFGAGSWYYGYTF. As DNA, the CDR3 is TGTGCCAGCAGTGAATTTGGGGCAGGGAGCTGGTACTATGGCTACACCTTC.

The chain recombines TRBV7-9 with TRBJ1-1; weak D call: TRBD1 (5 bases). The V and J ends lost 5 bases and 5 bases respectively, with 15 bases between them. The CDR3 covers 14 residues. Per the germline V gene, CDR1 is SEHNR and CDR2 is FQNEAQ (reference sequence). This CDR3 reads CASSRDGAGTEAFF. CDR3 bases: TGTGCCAGCAGCCGGGACGGGGCCGGGACTGAAGCTTTCTTT.

The genes are TRBV20-1 and TRBJ2-7; possibly TRBD2 for D (6 bases). The CDR3 has 12 amino acids. CDR1 is DFQATT, CDR2 SNEGSKA, per germline (reference sequence). V was clipped by 2 bases and J by 7 bases, with 12 bases between them. The CDR3 DNA follows: TGCAGTGCTAGAATAGCGGACAATGAGCAGTACTTC. It codes for CSARIADNEQYF.

The chain uses TRBV7-2 and TRBJ1-1; TRBD1 aligns across 9 bases. Losses at the gene ends were 6 bases for V and 7 bases for J; bases not matched to a gene: 12. The CDR3 covers 15 residues. Germline V gene data show CDR1 as SGHTA and CDR2 as FQGNSA. The CDR3 DNA sequence: TGTGCCAGCAGGGCGCAGACCGACAGGGGGGGTGAAGCTTTCTTT. It specifies CASRAQTDRGGEAFF.